A selection of T cell receptor beta chains follows, all from one sample in a study of OX40 agonist ivuxolimab in advanced cancers. The repertoire was sequenced with immunoSEQ multiplex PCR; TCRdb's copy has only in-frame clones and lacks some. In the table there are about 32,000 clones, 75% to 95% of which are singletons. Sample: CD4+ or CD8+ T cells sorted from blood, taken in a trial of the OX40 agonist ivuxolimab. These receptors were collected from an adult with an advanced solid tumor such as melanoma, head and neck, liver or kidney cancer. Both conserved end residues are part of each CDR3. Fields, in order: V gene, J gene, D gene, CDR3 protein, CDR3 DNA. The D gene is left open where the match is weak.

V: TRBV4-1
J: TRBJ1-1
D: TRBD1
CDR3: CASSQSTGDTEAFF
DNA: TGCGCCAGCAGCCAGTCGACAGGGGACACTGAAGCTTTCTTT

V: TRBV7-6
J: TRBJ1-3
D: -
CDR3: CASSLSSDRNTIYF
DNA: TGTGCCAGCAGCTTATCCAGCGACAGAAACACCATATATTTT

V: TRBV6-5
J: TRBJ1-6
D: -
CDR3: CASSYSPGSPLHF
DNA: TGTGCCAGCAGTTACTCGCCAGGTTCACCCCTCCACTTT

V: TRBV30
J: TRBJ2-2
D: -
CDR3: CACHSPRSGPKVFGELFF
DNA: TGTGCCTGCCACTCACCTCGGAGCGGCCCAAAAGTGTTTGGGGAGCTGTTTTTT

V: TRBV5-3
J: TRBJ1-5
D: -
CDR3: CARSPPEINQPQHF
DNA: TGTGCCAGAAGCCCCCCAGAGATCAATCAGCCCCAGCATTTT

V: TRBV19
J: TRBJ2-3
D: -
CDR3: CASSISADRTDTQYF
DNA: TGTGCCAGTAGTATCTCAGCGGATCGCACAGATACGCAGTATTTT

V: TRBV27
J: TRBJ1-1
D: -
CDR3: CASSWTGDTEAFF
DNA: TGTGCCAGCAGTTGGACCGGGGACACTGAAGCTTTCTTT

V: TRBV10-2
J: TRBJ2-5
D: -
CDR3: CASSEPGTNQETQYF
DNA: TGCGCCAGCAGTGAACCCGGGACAAATCAAGAGACCCAGTACTTC

V: TRBV30
J: TRBJ2-7
D: -
CDR3: CAWSVPASGYSRGEQYF
DNA: TGCGCCTGGAGTGTACCGGCTAGCGGATACTCTAGGGGGGAGCAGTACTTC

V: TRBV5-3
J: TRBJ1-5
D: -
CDR3: CARRSAGRDSNQPQHF
DNA: TGTGCCAGAAGATCTGCAGGGAGGGATAGCAATCAGCCCCAGCATTTT

V: TRBV7-9
J: TRBJ2-1
D: TRBD2
CDR3: CASSLLAGGNLNEQFF
DNA: TGTGCCAGCAGCTTACTAGCGGGGGGGAATTTGAATGAGCAGTTCTTC

V: TRBV29-1
J: TRBJ2-7
D: -
CDR3: CSVAGSSNSYEQYF
DNA: TGCAGCGTCGCTGGGAGTTCGAACTCCTACGAGCAGTACTTC

V: TRBV14
J: TRBJ1-1
D: -
CDR3: CASSQGRPGLEAFF
DNA: TGTGCCAGCAGCCAAGGGAGGCCAGGGCTTGAAGCTTTCTTT

V: TRBV29-1
J: TRBJ1-2
D: -
CDR3: CSVGGGSYGYTF
DNA: TGCAGCGTCGGGGGAGGTAGCTATGGCTACACCTTC

V: TRBV7-2
J: TRBJ2-5
D: TRBD2
CDR3: CASLPSASGQETQYF
DNA: TGTGCCAGCCTCCCCTCGGCTAGCGGCCAAGAGACCCAGTACTTC

V: TRBV7-9
J: TRBJ2-1
D: TRBD2
CDR3: CASSTSGDSYNEQFF
DNA: TGTGCCAGCAGTACTAGCGGCGACTCCTACAATGAGCAGTTCTTC

V: TRBV7-9
J: TRBJ1-5
D: -
CDR3: CASSLALTEINNQPQHF
DNA: TGTGCCAGCAGCTTAGCTTTGACAGAAATAAACAATCAGCCCCAGCATTTT

V: TRBV4-2
J: TRBJ1-4
D: -
CDR3: CASSQITTVATNEKLFF
DNA: TGTGCCAGCAGCCAAATTACAACAGTAGCAACTAATGAAAAACTGTTTTTT

V: TRBV29-1
J: TRBJ2-1
D: TRBD1
CDR3: CSVFKGAPALAYNEQFF
DNA: TGCAGCGTGTTTAAGGGGGCCCCAGCTTTAGCCTACAATGAGCAGTTCTTC

V: TRBV19
J: TRBJ2-3
D: -
CDR3: CASSIIGGVTDTQYF
DNA: TGTGCCAGTAGTATTATCGGGGGTGTCACAGATACGCAGTATTTT

V: TRBV5-4
J: TRBJ1-2
D: TRBD1
CDR3: CASSHGTGSLADGYTF
DNA: TGTGCCAGCAGCCACGGGACAGGCTCCTTAGCAGATGGCTACACCTTC

V: TRBV28
J: TRBJ1-1
D: TRBD1
CDR3: CASSPPGQALNTEAFF
DNA: TGTGCCAGCAGTCCCCCGGGACAGGCCTTGAACACTGAAGCTTTCTTT

V: TRBV7-2
J: TRBJ2-2
D: -
CDR3: CASSSPGARTGELFF
DNA: TGTGCCAGCAGCTCGCCGGGAGCCCGCACCGGGGAGCTGTTTTTT

V: TRBV7-2
J: TRBJ1-6
D: -
CDR3: CASRRTVGSSPLHF
DNA: TGTGCCAGCAGGAGAACGGTAGGATCTTCACCCCTCCACTTT

V: TRBV7-9
J: TRBJ2-7
D: TRBD2
CDR3: CASSGLAGGILYEQYF
DNA: TGTGCCAGCAGCGGACTAGCGGGAGGTATTCTCTACGAGCAGTACTTC